The 32 T cell receptor beta chains in this list originate from one sample, sequenced in a study of monozygotic twins with inflammatory bowel disease (dated by TCRdb to about 2019). Library preparation used 5' RACE. TCRdb shows the sequencer as Illumina HiSeq 2500. TCRdb reprocessed the raw reads; every CDR3 protein sequence is a single record, and DNA is not supplied. The table for this sample shows 400,000 to 500,000 distinct CDR3 sequences. The ten top clones hold around 2.5% of the sample. Sequenced sample: blood. The source is a human donor with ulcerative colitis or Crohn's disease, or a healthy co-twin of an affected twin (not recorded which).

This chain links TRBV2 with TRBJ2-7; TCRdb indicates TRBD1, and absent DNA this call remains unverified. This CDR3 has 13 amino acids. The germline gives CDR1 SNHLY, CDR2 FYNNEI. This chain's CDR3 is CASSVRTGYEQYF.

The chain employs TRBV2 and TRBJ2-2; the TCRdb call, TRBD2, lacks DNA for checking. The CDR3 is 15 amino acids. The V gene's germline CDR1 is SNHLY and CDR2 FYNNEI. The CDR3 loop is CASKAGKSNTGELFF.

The chain is built from TRBV14 and TRBJ1-3. The germline CDR1 and CDR2 sequences are SGHDN and FVKESK. This CDR3 is 16 amino acids long. This chain's CDR3 is CASSRLGTTSGNTIYF.

The J gene is TRBJ1-5, the V gene TRBV19; absent DNA, TCRdb's TRBD1 call cannot be checked. CDR1 is LNHDA and CDR2 is SQIVND in the germline V gene (reference sequence). The length of the CDR3 is 16 residues. The CDR3 here is CASSSVGGGVGQPQHF.

The V and J genes are TRBV28 and TRBJ1-2; TCRdb returns TRBD1, unconfirmable since there is no DNA. Germline values: CDR1 MDHEN, CDR2 SYDVKM. The CDR3 is 13 amino acids. CDR3 amino acids: CATFNRDNYGYTF.

This chain links TRBV29-1 with TRBJ1-5; no DNA is available, so the TRBD1 call from TCRdb remains unchecked. Germline-derived CDR1 and CDR2 are SQVTM and ANQGSEA. The CDR3 has 12 amino acids. CDR3 sequence: CSARDSTMAQHF.

This chain joins TRBV12-3 or TRBV12-4 and TRBJ2-1. The CDR3 runs 15 residues. CDR3 residues: CASSLTTSSYNEQFF.

This chain links TRBV4-1 with TRBJ2-3. This CDR3 has 14 residues. The germline V gene has CDR1 MGHRA and CDR2 YSYEKL. CDR3: CASSQGTYTDTQYF.

The rearrangement links TRBV5-4 to TRBJ2-1; the TRBD1 assignment by TCRdb is unverifiable without DNA. Per the germline V gene, CDR1 is SGHNT and CDR2 is YYREEE (reference sequence). CDR3 size: 19 residues. The CDR3 reads CASSSNRGTLPTRANEQFF.

CDR3: CASSLRTSGALGEQFF. This chain joins TRBV5-1 and TRBJ2-1; TCRdb's D gene call, TRBD2, goes unchecked for lack of DNA. Germline V gene sequence: CDR1 SGHRS, CDR2 YFSETQ. The CDR3 length is 16 residues. Complete variable domain (other parts from reference TRBV5-1 and TRBJ2-1): KAGVTQTPRYLIKTRGQQVTLSCSPISGHRSVSWYQQTPGQGLQFLFEYFSETQRNKGNFPGRFSGRQFSNSRSEMNVSTLELGDSALYLCASSLRTSGALGEQFFGPGTRLTVL.

The gene calls are TRBV10-3 and TRBJ2-3; TCRdb picks TRBD2, but there is no DNA to check that call. The CDR3 runs 19 residues. Germline CDR1 and CDR2: ENHRY and SYGVKD. The CDR3 spells CAISESRELVAVRTDTQYF.

V and J are TRBV6-2 or TRBV6-3 and TRBJ1-1; TCRdb's D call, TRBD1, is unchecked because there is no DNA. The germline gives CDR1 MNHEY, CDR2 SVGEGT. The CDR3 loop spans 13 amino acids. The CDR3 is CAIDRGQNTEAFF.

The rearrangement links TRBV20-1 to TRBJ1-1. The length of the CDR3 is 14 residues. The germline V gene encodes CDR1 DFQATT and CDR2 SNEGSKA (reference sequence). CDR3 residues: CSASRSSGLTEAFF.

This sequence joins TRBV12-3 or TRBV12-4 and TRBJ2-5; the D call from TCRdb, TRBD1, cannot be confirmed without DNA. The CDR3 is 13 residues long. CDR3 residues: CASRATGQETQYF.

The chain links TRBV2 to TRBJ2-3; TCRdb's D gene call, TRBD2, goes unchecked for lack of DNA. The germline V gene has CDR1 SNHLY and CDR2 FYNNEI. This CDR3 contains 17 residues. The CDR3: CASSPGTSGGSTDTQYF.

V and J are TRBV9 and TRBJ2-2. CDR3 length: 13 residues. Germline V CDR1 and CDR2: SGDLS, YYNGEE. The CDR3 reads CASSHQDTGELFF.

The J gene is TRBJ1-5, the V gene TRBV7-2; lacking DNA, the TRBD1 call made by TCRdb goes unchecked. CDR1 and CDR2 (germline): SGHTA, FQGNSA. The CDR3 contains 14 residues. This CDR3 is CASSTGQGDQPQHF.

V gene TRBV28 combines with J gene TRBJ1-3; TCRdb returns TRBD1, unconfirmable since there is no DNA. In germline, CDR1 is MDHEN, CDR2 SYDVKM. The CDR3 loop spans 14 amino acids. CDR3 loop: CASSPAGAGNTIYF.

The chain has TRBV4-1 and TRBJ2-7. Germline V CDR1 and CDR2: MGHRA, YSYEKL. This CDR3 is built from 14 residues. The CDR3 region is CASRGVGASYEQYF.

The chain couples TRBV28 to TRBJ2-2; TCRdb names TRBD1, which stays unverified in the absence of DNA. The CDR3 is made up of 15 amino acids. Germline CDR1 is MDHEN and CDR2 is SYDVKM. CDR3 protein: CASSTPQVNTGELFF.

The V and J genes are TRBV19 and TRBJ2-7; the TCRdb call, TRBD2, lacks DNA for checking. The CDR3 length is 18 residues. CDR1 LNHDA and CDR2 SQIVND come from the germline V gene (reference sequence). The CDR3 here is CVSSGDSTAYDPSPEQYF.

The chain uses TRBV12-3 or TRBV12-4 and TRBJ2-5; without DNA, the TCRdb call of TRBD1 cannot be checked. There are 13 residues in the CDR3. The CDR3 is CASNRQGLETQYF.

The chain employs TRBV19 and TRBJ2-7. From germline, CDR1 is LNHDA and CDR2 SQIVND (reference sequence). CDR3 length: 15 amino acids. The CDR3 reads CASSMTSGRLYEQYF.

The chain is built from TRBV6-6 and TRBJ1-1; without DNA, the TCRdb call of TRBD1 cannot be checked. Per the germline V gene, CDR1 is MNHNY and CDR2 is SVGAGI (reference sequence). The CDR3 sequence is 11 residues long. The CDR3 here is CASRFRGEAFF.

The rearrangement links TRBV12-3 or TRBV12-4 to TRBJ2-6. The CDR3 has 13 residues. The CDR3 loop reads CASRLTGANVLTF.

The chain combines TRBV7-2 with TRBJ2-3. The CDR3 loop spans 14 amino acids. Germline CDR1 and CDR2: SGHTA and FQGNSA. The CDR3 sequence is CASSSGDSTDTQYF.

CDR3 region: CASSLLAGDTDTQYF. This chain uses TRBV12-3 or TRBV12-4 with TRBJ2-3; as DNA is missing, the TRBD2 call by TCRdb cannot be tested. The CDR3 consists of 15 residues.

The chain has TRBV5-6 and TRBJ2-5; TCRdb outputs TRBD2, but without DNA this stays unchecked. The CDR3 extends over 15 amino acids. Germline lookup yields CDR1 SGHDT and CDR2 YYEEEE. The CDR3 loop is CASSATSGGRETQYF.

The chain combines TRBV4-2 with TRBJ1-4. CDR1 is LGHNA and CDR2 is YNFKEQ in the germline V gene. The CDR3 has 19 residues. CDR3 residues: CASSQEKGVVGTTNEKLFF.

The rearrangement joins TRBV28 to TRBJ2-1; the TCRdb call, TRBD2, lacks DNA for checking. CDR3 length equals 18 residues. The germline V gene encodes CDR1 MDHEN and CDR2 SYDVKM. The CDR3 loop reads CASILTSSGRGNYNEQFF.

The chain uses TRBV4-2 and TRBJ2-2; TCRdb names TRBD2, which stays unverified in the absence of DNA. CDR1 and CDR2 (germline): LGHNA, YNFKEQ. This CDR3 has 18 residues. This CDR3 reads CASSQEGTSGGPAGELFF.

This chain links TRBV24-1 with TRBJ1-4; TCRdb gives TRBD1 as the D gene, but with no DNA this cannot be confirmed. The V gene's germline CDR1 is KGHDR and CDR2 SFDVKD. This CDR3 has 13 amino acids. This CDR3 reads CATSAGKGEKLFF.